The rows below give T cell receptor beta chains drawn from one sample of a study of blood T cell repertoires in COVID-19. Using immunoSEQ multiplex PCR, the repertoire was profiled, and TCRdb retains in-frame clones only, with some absent. The sample holds 90,000 to 110,000 clones, roughly 83% seen once. Specimen: peripheral blood. All receptors come from a woman aged 60-70 years with acute or convalescent COVID-19. The CDR3 runs from the conserved cysteine through the conserved F or W. Fields, in order: CDR3 protein, CDR3 DNA, V gene, D gene, J gene, clone size. The D gene is left open where the match is weak. Clone size is shown for a subset of rows, as once, few, many or a class of expanded clone.

CASRRTSGGADTGELFF | TGTGCCAGTAGACGGACTAGCGGGGGGGCCGACACCGGGGAGCTGTTTTTT | TRBV19 | TRBD2 | TRBJ2-2 | .
CASSVGGGLEQFF | TGTGCCAGCAGCGTCGGTGGAGGGCTCGAACAGTTCTTC | TRBV9 | . | TRBJ2-1 | few
CASRAREGASNTGELFF | TGTGCCAGCAGGGCACGTGAGGGAGCTTCGAACACCGGGGAGCTGTTTTTT | TRBV2 | . | TRBJ2-2 | .
CAWSWQSRYEQYF | TGTGCCTGGAGTTGGCAGTCTAGGTACGAGCAGTACTTC | TRBV30 | . | TRBJ2-7 | .
CASRSTGLLLETQYF | TGTGCCAGCAGGTCTACAGGGTTGCTTCTAGAGACCCAGTACTTC | TRBV3-1/TRBV3-2 | . | TRBJ2-5 | .
CASSLQGAREQYF | TGTGCCAGCAGCTTACAGGGGGCGCGGGAGCAGTACTTC | TRBV7-2 | TRBD1 | TRBJ2-7 | .
CASSVSGREQFF | TGTGCCAGCAGCGTTAGCGGGCGGGAGCAGTTCTTC | TRBV9 | TRBD2 | TRBJ2-1 | .
CASSLVIGGGADTQYF | TGCGCCAGCAGCTTGGTTATAGGAGGGGGGGCAGATACGCAGTATTTT | TRBV5-1 | . | TRBJ2-3 | few
CAIGQGQETQYF | TGTGCCATCGGGCAGGGCCAAGAGACCCAGTACTTC | TRBV10-3 | . | TRBJ2-5 | .
CASSERGSYSNQPQHF | TGTGCCAGCAGTGAAAGGGGTTCCTATAGCAATCAGCCCCAGCATTTT | TRBV6-1 | . | TRBJ1-5 | .
CASSPPAGGPYGYTF | TGTGCCAGCTCACCACCGGCAGGAGGCCCCTATGGCTACACCTTC | TRBV18 | . | TRBJ1-2 | .
CASSLSGGRVYGYTF | TGTGCCAGCAGTTTATCAGGGGGCAGGGTCTATGGCTACACCTTC | TRBV28 | TRBD1 | TRBJ1-2 | .
CASSLIAQGAGGYTF | TGTGCCAGCAGCTTAATCGCCCAGGGCGCGGGGGGCTACACCTTC | TRBV7-9 | . | TRBJ1-2 | .
CASSFRDTGRRKNTEAFF | TGTGCCAGCTCCTTCCGGGACACGGGACGACGCAAAAACACTGAAGCTTTCTTT | TRBV18 | . | TRBJ1-1 | .
CASRDRDRNHYEQYF | TGTGCCAGCAGAGACCGGGACAGGAATCACTACGAGCAGTACTTC | TRBV11-2 | TRBD1 | TRBJ2-7 | .
CASSQDEAAGNTIYF | TGTGCCAGCAGCCAAGATGAGGCAGCTGGAAACACCATATATTTT | TRBV4-2 | . | TRBJ1-3 | .
CASRRVDGYNSPLHF | TGCGCCAGCAGGCGGGTGGATGGTTATAATTCACCCCTCCACTTT | TRBV5-1 | . | TRBJ1-6 | .
CASSLVGGLRVGYTF | TGTGCCAGCAGCTTAGTGGGCGGGTTGAGGGTTGGCTACACCTTC | TRBV7-8 | . | TRBJ1-2 | once
CAWRGGRTTGNTIYF | TGTGCCTGGAGGGGGGGACGGACGACTGGAAACACCATATATTTT | TRBV30 | . | TRBJ1-3 | few
CASSYGGGLSYEQYF | TGTGCCAGCAGTTACGGCGGGGGGTTGTCTTACGAGCAGTACTTC | TRBV6-5 | TRBD2 | TRBJ2-7 | .
CASSRGGGHLGGYTF | TGTGCCAGCTCCAGGGGCGGGGGGCACCTAGGTGGCTACACCTTC | TRBV28 | . | TRBJ1-2 | .
CATSVVPGTAVGQPQHF | TGTGCCACCAGTGTCGTCCCTGGGACAGCGGTAGGTCAGCCCCAGCATTTT | TRBV24-1 | TRBD1 | TRBJ1-5 | .
CASSPNREGTEAFF | TGTGCCAGCTCACCGAACAGGGAAGGCACTGAAGCTTTCTTT | TRBV18 | . | TRBJ1-1 | .
CASSVGTAQNEKLFF | TGTGCCAGCAGCGTCGGGACAGCTCAAAATGAAAAACTGTTTTTT | TRBV9 | TRBD1 | TRBJ1-4 | .
CASSLGEAQYF | TGTGCCAGCAGTTTAGGGGAGGCCCAGTACTTC | TRBV27 | . | TRBJ2-5 | few
CAISESRTGLAYF | TGTGCCATCAGTGAGTCGAGAACAGGGTTAGCGTACTTC | TRBV10-3 | . | TRBJ2-7 | .
CASSQSSGQYNEKLFF | TGTGCCAGCAGCCAATCATCGGGACAGTATAATGAAAAACTGTTTTTT | TRBV14 | TRBD1 | TRBJ1-4 | .
CASRGRTGDQPQHF | TGTGCCAGCAGAGGGAGGACGGGGGATCAGCCCCAGCATTTT | TRBV28 | . | TRBJ1-5 | .